This entry concerns a single TCR beta chain. Its antigen is unknown. Germline CDR1 reads MNHEY; CDR2 reads SMNVEV (reference sequence). Unmatched junction bases numbered 23, after V lost 4 bases and J lost 7 bases. The CDR3 spans 20 residues. The record originates from a study of regulatory T cells. Study-wide points: Hydrophobic residues at CDR3 positions 6 and 7 were enriched in conventional CD4+ T cells of CD3G-deficient patients. Patient repertoires had restricted TRB V-J pairs and skewed V and J usage, most in Tregs.

Amplification used 52 TRBV primers and 13 TRBJ primers. Data came from immunoSEQ multiplex PCR; TCRdb stores just in-frame clones and leaves some out. The sample holds roughly 15,000 clones, 70% to 85% seen once. The sample was conventional CD4+ T cells sorted from blood. The receptor was derived from a person younger than 45 with CD3G deficiency. This chain uses TRBV27 with TRBJ2-1, with 9 bases lining up with TRBD1. Here the CDR3 DNA reads TGTGCCAGCAGTTCTCTCCCCCTAGGGGGATTGACAGGGGGTATTAATGAGCAGTTCTTC. Translation gives CASSSLPLGGLTGGINEQFF.